Included here is one T cell receptor beta chain sequence, with context. The antigen is undetermined. A junction end diverges from the germline sequence, so it may reflect a read error. This specimen includes other DNA sequences encoding the same CDR3. This specimen comes from a study of OX40 agonist ivuxolimab in advanced cancers. Looked up from germline, CDR1 is SGHAT and CDR2 is FQDESV (reference sequence). The CDR3 totals 15 residues. Assay used: immunoSEQ multiplex PCR; TCRdb lists only in-frame clones, some missing. The top ten clones hold about 1.6% of a sample with approximately 100,000 clones, less than 95% of them seen once. Study findings and constraints: Antigens targeted by the expanded peripheral T cells were not determined. Expanded clones were, on average, more numerous in CD8+ T cells than in CD4+.

This sequence joins TRBV11-1 and TRBJ1-1; D is uncertain. The TCR sequence derives from an adult with an advanced solid tumor such as melanoma, head and neck, liver or kidney cancer. This sample comprised CD4+ or CD8+ T cells sorted from blood, obtained in a trial of the OX40 agonist ivuxolimab. The CDR3 loop reads CASSLARGLGTEAFF. Written as DNA, the CDR3 is TGTGCCAGCAGTTTAGCAAGAGGGCTGGGGACTGAAGCTTTCTTT.